The entry that follows covers one T cell receptor (beta chain) sequence. Its specificity is unknown. This table comes from immunoSEQ multiplex PCR, and its TCRdb copy is limited to in-frame clones, with some not included. The sample holds some 130,000 clones, around 90% seen once. The source of the sample is a study of T cell responses to AZD1222 COVID-19 vaccine. For the study at large: Recipients boosted at about 4 weeks or about 12 weeks are pooled.

Germline-derived CDR1 and CDR2 are SGDLS and YYNGEE. The CDR3 consists of 17 residues. The V gene end was trimmed by 2 bases and the J gene end by 3 bases; junction bases not matched to a gene: 6. Points from the study as a whole: The study found vaccine-associated CD4 TCRs spanning spike, dominant at 160-218 and 743-854. White British donors predominated, females outnumbered males, and clonal diversity was possibly underestimated. With two AZD1222 doses given, Spike-specific TCR breadth and depth both rose.

The receptor was isolated from an adult in good health. Material: peripheral blood, obtained on day 0 of AZD1222 vaccination. The chain couples TRBV9 to TRBJ2-7; TRBD2 agrees at 15 bases. The CDR3 region is CASSVGLAGGSHYEQYF. As DNA, the CDR3 is TGTGCCAGCAGCGTGGGACTAGCGGGAGGCTCTCACTACGAGCAGTACTTC.